Shown below are 10 T cell receptor beta chains from a single sample sequenced in a study of cytomegalovirus exposure and HLA in healthy donors. Assay: immunoSEQ multiplex PCR; the TCRdb copy retains only in-frame clones and omits some. The data contain around 300,000 clones, 80% to 90% of them singletons. The sequencing sample was made of PBMCs. Source of these receptors: a woman aged 18-35 years in good health and CMV-seronegative.

This chain links TRBV7-8 with TRBJ2-7; 9 nucleotides align to TRBD1. The CDR3 spans 15 residues. CDR1 is SGHVS, CDR2 FQNEAQ, per germline. Losses at the gene ends were 3 bases for V and 2 bases for J; bases not matched to a gene: 5. CDR3 bases: TGTGCCAGCAGCTTTGCCCGGGACAGGGCCTACGAGCAGTACTTC. This encodes CASSFARDRAYEQYF. Full variable domain (outside the CDR3, taken from reference TRBV7-8 and TRBJ2-7): GAGVSQSPRYKVAKRGQDVALRCDPISGHVSLFWYQQALGQGPEFLTYFQNEAQLDKSGLPSDRFFAERPEGSVSTLKIQRTQQEDSAVYLCASSFARDRAYEQYFGPGTRLTVT.

The chain is built from TRBV7-9 and TRBJ2-7; tentatively, D is TRBD1 (5 bases). This CDR3 spans 15 amino acids. Germline V CDR1 and CDR2: SEHNR, FQNEAQ (reference sequence). V lost 5 bases and J lost 2, with 16 bases in between. The CDR3 sequence is CASSLVGVFTYEQYF. In DNA form, the CDR3 reads TGTGCCAGCAGCCTAGTAGGGGTTTTTACCTACGAGCAGTACTTC.

Details on this clone: The sample contains more than one DNA sequence encoding this CDR3. The chain carries TRBV27 and TRBJ2-7, with TRBD2 matching 7 bases. V lost 0 bases and J lost 0; bases outside the gene matches: 2. CDR3 length: 15 residues. The germline V gene has CDR1 MNHEY and CDR2 SMNVEV (reference sequence). The CDR3 loop is CASSLSGGGSYEQYF. CDR3 nucleotide sequence: TGTGCCAGCAGTTTATCAGGCGGGGGCTCCTACGAGCAGTACTTC.

V is TRBV5-1 and J is TRBJ1-4, with a weak D call TRBD1 (5 bases). CDR3 length: 15 residues. V was shortened by 0 bases and J by 1 base, with 7 bases between the two germline ends. CDR1 is SGHRS, CDR2 YFSETQ, per germline. DNA for the CDR3: TGCGCCAGCAGCTTGGAAGGGGTAACTAATGAAAAACTGTTTTTT. This codes for CASSLEGVTNEKLFF.

The V call is TRBV9, the J call TRBJ2-7; TRBD1 is a possible D gene (5 bases). Germline V gene sequence: CDR1 SGDLS, CDR2 YYNGEE. The CDR3 is 13 amino acids. The V end was cut by 3 bases, the J end by 2 bases, with 9 bases between. The CDR3 is CASSASGTYEQYF. In DNA form, the CDR3 reads TGTGCCAGCAGCGCCTCAGGGACCTACGAGCAGTACTTC.

The chain recombines TRBV30 with TRBJ1-5, with unresolved D. V dropped 2 bases and J dropped 1 base, with 6 bases sitting between them. Germline values: CDR1 GTSNPN, CDR2 SVGIG (reference sequence). This CDR3 region has 13 residues. This CDR3 is CAWSLQSNQPQHF. In nucleotides, the CDR3 is TGTGCCTGGAGTCTACAGAGCAATCAGCCCCAGCATTTT. Full variable domain (missing parts from reference TRBV30 and TRBJ1-5): SQTIHQWPATLVQPVGSPLSLECTVEGTSNPNLYWYRQAAGRGLQLLFYSVGIGQISSEVPQNLSASRPQDRQFILSSKKLLLSDSGFYLCAWSLQSNQPQHFGDGTRLSIL.

The V and J genes are TRBV9 and TRBJ2-1; 7 nucleotides match TRBD2. The CDR3 totals 14 residues. The germline V gene encodes CDR1 SGDLS and CDR2 YYNGEE. The junction had 3 bases not matched to a gene; V was cut back by 6 bases and J by 0 bases. The CDR3 nucleotides read TGTGCCAGCAAGAAGCGGGACTCCTACAATGAGCAGTTCTTC. Translation gives CASKKRDSYNEQFF. Complete variable domain (other parts from reference TRBV9 and TRBJ2-1): DSGVTQTPKHLITATGQRVTLRCSPRSGDLSVYWYQQSLDQGLQFLIQYYNGEERAKGNILERFSAQQFPDLHSELNLSSLELGDSALYFCASKKRDSYNEQFFGPGTRLTVL.

V gene TRBV11-2 combines with J gene TRBJ1-2, with D perhaps matching TRBD1 (5 bases). CDR3 size: 16 residues. Looked up from germline, CDR1 is SGHAT and CDR2 is FQNNGV. V lost 8 bases and J 0 bases, leaving 19 bases between the germline ends. Written as DNA, the CDR3 is TGTGCCAGCTCCCTCGGGGGGGGAAAAGCTAACTATGGCTACACCTTC. Its protein is CASSLGGGKANYGYTF.

This clone was found once. The chain links TRBV6-5 to TRBJ2-5, with 7 bases lining up with TRBD1. Losses at the gene ends were 5 bases for V and 5 bases for J; bases not matched to a gene: 8. This CDR3 has 14 residues. The V gene's germline CDR1 is MNHEY and CDR2 SVGAGI. DNA of the CDR3: TGTGCCAGCAGTGACCAGAACAGGGGCGAGACCCAGTACTTC. Protein sequence: CASSDQNRGETQYF.

The chain recombines TRBV5-4 with TRBJ2-3; TRBD1 matches 10 bases. The trim removed 2 bases at V and 4 bases at J, leaving 4 bases unmatched. CDR1 is SGHNT, CDR2 YYREEE, per germline (reference sequence). CDR3 length equals 15 residues. The CDR3 DNA follows: TGTGCCAGCAGCTTCACGGGACAGGGGTCAGATACGCAGTATTTT. It is translated as CASSFTGQGSDTQYF.